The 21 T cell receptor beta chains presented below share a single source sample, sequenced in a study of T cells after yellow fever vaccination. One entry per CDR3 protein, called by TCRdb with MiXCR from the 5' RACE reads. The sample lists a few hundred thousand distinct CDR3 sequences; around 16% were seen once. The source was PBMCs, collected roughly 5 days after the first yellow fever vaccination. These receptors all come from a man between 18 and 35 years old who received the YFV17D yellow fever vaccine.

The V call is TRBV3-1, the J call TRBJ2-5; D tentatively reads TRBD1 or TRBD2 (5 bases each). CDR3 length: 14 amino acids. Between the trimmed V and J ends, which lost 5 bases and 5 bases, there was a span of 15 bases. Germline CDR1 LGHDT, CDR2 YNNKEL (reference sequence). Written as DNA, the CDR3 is TGTGCCAGCAGCTACCAGGCAGGGAGTGAGACCCAGTACTTC. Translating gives CASSYQAGSETQYF.

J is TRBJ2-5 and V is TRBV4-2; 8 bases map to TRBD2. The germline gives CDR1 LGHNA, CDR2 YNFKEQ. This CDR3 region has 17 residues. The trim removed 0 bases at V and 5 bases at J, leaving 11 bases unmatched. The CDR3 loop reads CASSQEVQRGPGETQYF. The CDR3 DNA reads TGTGCCAGCAGCCAAGAAGTTCAGCGGGGGCCAGGGGAGACCCAGTACTTC.

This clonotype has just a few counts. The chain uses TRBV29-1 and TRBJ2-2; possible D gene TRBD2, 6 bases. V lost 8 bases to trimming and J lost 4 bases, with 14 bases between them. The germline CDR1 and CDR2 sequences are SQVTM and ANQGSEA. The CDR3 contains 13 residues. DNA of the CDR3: TGCAGCATATGGACGGGGGTCACCGGGGAGCTGTTTTTT. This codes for CSIWTGVTGELFF.

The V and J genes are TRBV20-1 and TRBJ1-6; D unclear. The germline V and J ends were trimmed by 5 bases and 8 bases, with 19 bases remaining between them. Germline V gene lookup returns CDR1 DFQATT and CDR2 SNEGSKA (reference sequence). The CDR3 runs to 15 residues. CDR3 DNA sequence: TGCAGTGCTCGGAGCACGCCGAACACATATTCACCCCTCCACTTT. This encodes CSARSTPNTYSPLHF.

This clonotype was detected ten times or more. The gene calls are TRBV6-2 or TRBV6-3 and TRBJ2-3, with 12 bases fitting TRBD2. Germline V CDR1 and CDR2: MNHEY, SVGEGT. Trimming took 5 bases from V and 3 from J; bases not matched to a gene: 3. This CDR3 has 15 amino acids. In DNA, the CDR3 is TGTGCCAGCAGTCTAGCGGGGGGGCCGACAGATACGCAGTATTTT. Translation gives CASSLAGGPTDTQYF.

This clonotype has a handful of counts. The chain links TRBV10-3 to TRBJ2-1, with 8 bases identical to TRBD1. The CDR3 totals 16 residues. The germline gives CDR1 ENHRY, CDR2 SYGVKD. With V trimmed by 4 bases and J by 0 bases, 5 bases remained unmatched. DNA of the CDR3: TGTGCCATCAGTGGGACAGGGCTATCCTCCTACAATGAGCAGTTCTTC. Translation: CAISGTGLSSYNEQFF.

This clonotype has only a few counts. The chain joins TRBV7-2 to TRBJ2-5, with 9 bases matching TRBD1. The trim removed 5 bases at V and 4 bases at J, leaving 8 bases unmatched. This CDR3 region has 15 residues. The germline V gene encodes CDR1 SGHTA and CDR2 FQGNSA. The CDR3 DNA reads TGTGCCAGCAGCCCAAACAGGGGGCCAGGAGAGACCCAGTACTTC. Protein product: CASSPNRGPGETQYF. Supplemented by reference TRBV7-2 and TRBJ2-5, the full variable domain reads GAGVSQSPSNKVTEKGKDVELRCDPISGHTALYWYRQSLGQGLEFLIYFQGNSAPDKSGLPSDRFSAERTGGSVSTLTIQRTQQEDSAVYLCASSPNRGPGETQYFGPGTRLLVL.

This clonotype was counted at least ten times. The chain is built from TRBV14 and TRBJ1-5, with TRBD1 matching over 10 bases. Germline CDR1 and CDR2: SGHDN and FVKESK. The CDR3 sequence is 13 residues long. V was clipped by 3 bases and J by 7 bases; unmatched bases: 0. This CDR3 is CASSQDRGQPQHF. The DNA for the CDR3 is TGTGCCAGCAGCCAGGACAGGGGGCAGCCCCAGCATTTT.

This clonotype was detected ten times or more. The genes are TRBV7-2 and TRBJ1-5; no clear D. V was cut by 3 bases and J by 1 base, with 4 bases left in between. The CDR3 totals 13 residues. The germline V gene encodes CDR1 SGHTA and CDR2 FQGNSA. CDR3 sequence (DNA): TGTGCCAGCAGCTTGCAGAGCAATCAGCCCCAGCATTTT. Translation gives CASSLQSNQPQHF.

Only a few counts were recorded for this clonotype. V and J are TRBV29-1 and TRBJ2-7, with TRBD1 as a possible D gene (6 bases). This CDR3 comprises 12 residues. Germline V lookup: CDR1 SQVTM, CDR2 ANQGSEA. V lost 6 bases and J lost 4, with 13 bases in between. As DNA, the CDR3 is TGCAGCGTCCGAGGACAGTCGTACGAGCAGTACTTC. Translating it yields CSVRGQSYEQYF.

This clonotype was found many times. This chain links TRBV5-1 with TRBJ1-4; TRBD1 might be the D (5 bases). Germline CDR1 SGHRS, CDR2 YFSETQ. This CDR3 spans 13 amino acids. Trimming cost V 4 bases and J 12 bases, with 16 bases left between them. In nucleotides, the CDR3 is TGCGCCAGCAGCACCGGACGGCTAGGGGAACTGTTTTTT. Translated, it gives CASSTGRLGELFF. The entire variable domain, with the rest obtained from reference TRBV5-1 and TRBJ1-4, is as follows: KAGVTQTPRYLIKTRGQQVTLSCSPISGHRSVSWYQQTPGQGLQFLFEYFSETQRNKGNFPGRFSGRQFSNSRSEMNVSTLELGDSALYLCASSTGRLGELFFGSGTQLSVL.

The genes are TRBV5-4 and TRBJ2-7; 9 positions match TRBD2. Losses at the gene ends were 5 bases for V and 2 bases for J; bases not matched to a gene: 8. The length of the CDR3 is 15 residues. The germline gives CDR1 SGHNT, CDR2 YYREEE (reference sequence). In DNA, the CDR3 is TGTGCCAGCAGTTGGGAGCGGGGGGCCCCCTACGAGCAGTACTTC. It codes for CASSWERGAPYEQYF. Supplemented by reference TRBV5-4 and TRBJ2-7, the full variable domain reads ETGVTQSPTHLIKTRGQQVTLRCSSQSGHNTVSWYQQALGQGPQFIFQYYREEENGRGNFPPRFSGLQFPNYSSELNVNALELDDSALYLCASSWERGAPYEQYFGPGTRLTVT.

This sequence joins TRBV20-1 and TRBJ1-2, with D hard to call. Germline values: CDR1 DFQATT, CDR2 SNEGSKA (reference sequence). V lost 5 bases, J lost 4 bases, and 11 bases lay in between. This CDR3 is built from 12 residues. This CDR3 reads CSALETGYGYTF. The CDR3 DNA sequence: TGCAGTGCTCTCGAGACTGGCTATGGCTACACCTTC.

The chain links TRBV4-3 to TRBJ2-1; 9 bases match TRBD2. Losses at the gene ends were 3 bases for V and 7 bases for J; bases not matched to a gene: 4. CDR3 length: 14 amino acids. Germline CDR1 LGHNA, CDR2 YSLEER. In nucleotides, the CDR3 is TGCGCCAGCAGCCACGGCGGGGGGGGGAATGAGCAGTTCTTC. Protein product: CASSHGGGGNEQFF.

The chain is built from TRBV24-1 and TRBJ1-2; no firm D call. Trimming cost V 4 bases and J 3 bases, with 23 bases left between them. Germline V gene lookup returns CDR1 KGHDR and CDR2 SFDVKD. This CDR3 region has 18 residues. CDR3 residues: CATSDPKARVYGDYGYTF. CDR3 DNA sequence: TGTGCCACCAGTGACCCGAAGGCTCGAGTTTACGGGGACTATGGCTACACCTTC.

The CDR3 region has the DNA TGTGCCAGCAGACCTGGGGCGATCAACATTCAGTACTTC. This codes for CASRPGAINIQYF. The chain joins TRBV6-2 or TRBV6-3 to TRBJ2-4; TRBD1 might be the D (5 bases). CDR1 is MNHEY, CDR2 SVGEGT, per germline. The CDR3 spans 13 residues. Trimming cost V 6 bases and J 7 bases, with 13 bases left between them.

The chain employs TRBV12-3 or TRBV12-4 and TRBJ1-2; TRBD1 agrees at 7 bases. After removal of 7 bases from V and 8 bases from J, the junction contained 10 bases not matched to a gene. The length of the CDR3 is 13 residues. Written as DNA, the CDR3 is TGTGCCAGCACCGAGACAGGGCTCGGGGGCTACACCTTC. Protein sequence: CASTETGLGGYTF.

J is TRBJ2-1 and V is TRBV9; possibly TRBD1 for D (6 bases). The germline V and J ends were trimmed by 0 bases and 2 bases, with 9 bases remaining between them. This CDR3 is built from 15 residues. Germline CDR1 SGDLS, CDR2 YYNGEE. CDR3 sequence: CASSVAGEAYNEQFF. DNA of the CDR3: TGTGCCAGCAGCGTAGCAGGGGAAGCCTACAATGAGCAGTTCTTC.

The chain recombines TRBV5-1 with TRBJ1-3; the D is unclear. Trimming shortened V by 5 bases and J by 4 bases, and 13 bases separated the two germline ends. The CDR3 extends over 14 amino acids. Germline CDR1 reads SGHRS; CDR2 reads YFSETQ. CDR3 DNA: TGCGCCAGCAGGCCCGGTACGCAGGGAAACACCATATATTTT. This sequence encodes CASRPGTQGNTIYF.

The CDR3 DNA reads as TGTGCCAGCAGCCCCGGGACAGAATCTTGTGAGCAGTTCTTC. This gives the protein CASSPGTESCEQFF. The chain has TRBV6-1 and TRBJ2-1; 7 nucleotides align to TRBD1. J was trimmed by 9 bases and V by 6 bases; bases with no gene match: 11. This CDR3 has 14 residues. Germline values: CDR1 MNHNS, CDR2 SASEGT.

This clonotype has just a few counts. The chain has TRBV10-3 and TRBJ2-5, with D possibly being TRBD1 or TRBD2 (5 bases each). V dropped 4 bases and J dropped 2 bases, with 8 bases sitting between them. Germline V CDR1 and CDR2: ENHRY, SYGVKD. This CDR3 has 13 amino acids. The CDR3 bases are TGTGCCATCAGTGGGGACGGGCAAGAGACCCAGTACTTC. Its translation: CAISGDGQETQYF.